This TCR beta chain was profiled in a study of memory CD4+ T cells and cytomegalovirus serostatus. Overall study results and limits: The CMV-associated TCR signature appears largely within the CD4+ memory repertoire.

Profiled with immunoSEQ multiplex PCR; TCRdb holds only in-frame clones, not every one. The repertoire holds about 56,000 clones, with roughly 82% as singletons. The sort gate was single viable CD3+CD4+CD8-CD45RO+ cells for memory CD4+ T cells. A word on this clone: As yet, its antigen is unknown.

Trimming took off 4 bases at V and 5 bases at J, with 21 bases between the two ends. The CDR3 totals 17 residues. Per germline, CDR1 SGHTA and CDR2 FQGNSA. The rearrangement joins TRBV7-2 to TRBJ2-1; perhaps TRBD1 as D (6 bases). The sample taken for sequencing was memory CD4+ T cells from blood. This TCR derives from an adult in good health and CMV-seronegative. CDR3 in amino acids: CASSSVATDRRNNEQFF. The CDR3 coding sequence is TGTGCCAGCAGCTCAGTCGCGACAGACAGGCGGAACAATGAGCAGTTCTTC.